Only a few counts were recorded for the clone carrying this T cell receptor beta chain. The target antigen is unknown. Averaging roughly 120 mL, one heparinised blood draw came from each individual donor. This entry comes from a study of beta chain features in type 1 diabetes. Overall study context: On cell yields, gender and age, patients and healthy donors were similar. The study's findings and limits: A possible short-template PCR bias applies equally to patients and controls.

Expressed TCRB transcripts were sequenced after all isolated RNA was converted to cDNA. Data came from immunoSEQ multiplex PCR; TCRdb stores just in-frame clones and leaves some out. The sample lists hundreds of thousands of clones; about 14% were seen once. Trimming left V 4 bases short and J 2 bases short, with 9 bases between. CDR1 MDHEN and CDR2 SYDVKM come from the germline V gene. The CDR3 runs 14 residues. Sequenced material: naive CD4+ T cells from blood. The TCR originated in a young man in good health. The chain has TRBV28 and TRBJ2-4; D unclear. The CDR3 region has the DNA TGTGCCAGCAGTTCGGGTGGACCCAAAAACATTCAGTACTTC. Amino acid sequence: CASSSGGPKNIQYF.